These 30 T cell receptor beta chains originate from one sample sequenced in a study of beta chain features in type 1 diabetes. The authors reverse transcribed all of the isolated RNA, so sequencing captured expressed TCRB transcripts. Here immunoSEQ multiplex PCR was the method, and the copy in TCRdb shows in-frame clones only, minus some. The sample lists roughly 100,000 clones, 25% to 30% seen once, with 0.5% to 0.6% in the top ten. Study results and limitations: Moderate but significant shortening of TCRB CDR3s was recorded in all four CD4+ subsets from Type 1 diabetes patients.

Antigens of these TCRs are unknown. Sequenced: central memory CD4+ T cells from blood. All receptors come from a woman aged 18-29 years with type 1 diabetes.

This sequence joins TRBV5-4 and TRBJ1-2; TRBD1 matches at 9 bases. The junction had 6 bases not matched to a gene; V was cut back by 3 bases and J by 3 bases. In germline, CDR1 is SGHNT, CDR2 YYREEE (reference sequence). This CDR3 spans 15 amino acids. CDR3 DNA: TGTGCCAGCAGCTCCGGACAGGGGCGCTACTATGGCTACACCTTC. Protein product: CASSSGQGRYYGYTF.

Points on this clone: The same CDR3 is also encoded by other DNA sequences in this sample. The chain uses TRBV28 and TRBJ2-7, with a tentative D call TRBD2 (5 bases). Trimming took 6 bases from V and 1 from J, leaving 16 bases between them. The CDR3 totals 15 residues. CDR1 and CDR2 from the germline V gene are MDHEN and SYDVKM. The CDR3 coding sequence is TGTGCCAGCAGACTACTAGGAGAGGGTTCCTACGAGCAGTACTTC. Translation: CASRLLGEGSYEQYF.

The rearrangement uses TRBV6-6 and TRBJ2-3, with unresolved D. The germline CDR1 and CDR2 sequences are MNHNY and SVGAGI (reference sequence). Trimming pared 6 bases from V and 5 bases from J, leaving 6 bases between. CDR3 length: 11 amino acids. The CDR3 DNA reads TGTGCCAGCAGCGCGCTAGATACGCAGTATTTT. Protein product: CASSALDTQYF.

The chain joins TRBV7-8 to TRBJ1-3; 7 bases are shared with TRBD1. The CDR3 is 14 amino acids. Germline CDR1 reads SGHVS; CDR2 reads FQNEAQ. J gave up 2 bases and V 2 bases, and 0 bases lay outside the gene matches. The CDR3 is CASSLTGAGNTIYF. The CDR3 DNA reads as TGTGCCAGCAGCTTAACAGGGGCTGGAAACACCATATATTTT.

The V gene is TRBV12-5, the J gene TRBJ1-2; D unclear. This CDR3 comprises 11 residues. The germline gives CDR1 LGHNT, CDR2 FRNRAP. V was clipped by 6 bases and J by 3 bases, with 5 bases between them. The CDR3: CASGIDYGYTF. In nucleotides, the CDR3 is TGTGCTAGTGGCATAGACTATGGCTACACCTTC.

The V gene is TRBV7-9, the J gene TRBJ1-2; 7 bases align to TRBD1. CDR1 and CDR2 (germline): SEHNR, FQNEAQ (reference sequence). Trimming took 2 bases from V and 10 from J; bases not matched to a gene: 13. This CDR3 is 15 amino acids long. CDR3 sequence reads: CASSLNRDRLSDYTF. For the CDR3, the DNA is TGTGCCAGCAGCTTAAACCGGGACAGATTATCGGACTACACCTTC.

This clone turned up a few times. This rearrangement joins TRBV10-1 to TRBJ2-3; possible D gene TRBD1, 5 bases. CDR3 length: 15 amino acids. Between the trimmed V and J ends, which lost 2 bases and 6 bases, there was a span of 15 bases. CDR1 is WNHNN and CDR2 is SYGVQD in the germline V gene (reference sequence). The CDR3 region is CASSERPGKGDTQYF. The CDR3 DNA follows: TGCGCCAGCAGTGAGAGACCAGGAAAGGGGGATACGCAGTATTTT.

The sample holds a few counts of this clone. The gene calls are TRBV5-4 and TRBJ2-1, with D possibly being TRBD2 (6 bases). V was trimmed by 2 bases and J by 4 bases, leaving 22 bases between them. CDR3 length: 18 residues. Germline assignment: CDR1 SGHNT and CDR2 YYREEE (reference sequence). This CDR3 is CASSFAWNVGSTYNEQFF. In DNA, the CDR3 is TGTGCCAGCAGCTTCGCGTGGAATGTCGGGAGTACGTACAATGAGCAGTTCTTC.

There are a few counts of this clone. The chain recombines TRBV11-3 with TRBJ2-3, with TRBD1 matching 7 bases. This CDR3 contains 16 residues. Germline V CDR1 and CDR2: SGHNT, YENEEA. V was pared by 1 base and J by 4 bases, with 8 bases of the junction left unmatched. This CDR3 reads CASSLGLGTEADTQYF. CDR3 DNA: TGTGCCAGCAGCTTAGGGCTCGGGACAGAGGCAGATACGCAGTATTTT.

This clone has more than one count but fewer than ten. This chain connects TRBV7-3 to TRBJ2-6; D remains ambiguous. This CDR3 spans 14 amino acids. CDR1 is SGHTA and CDR2 is FQGTGA in the germline V gene. Between the trimmed V and J ends, which lost 11 bases and 3 bases, there was a span of 14 bases. CDR3 in amino acids: CASLAPGGANVLTF. CDR3 DNA sequence: TGTGCCTCCTTAGCACCCGGTGGGGCCAACGTCCTGACTTTC.

This clone was counted between two and nine times. The chain couples TRBV7-9 to TRBJ1-2; D gene ambiguous. The CDR3 loop spans 18 amino acids. V shed 5 bases and J shed 1 base, with 23 bases lying between them. Germline V gene data show CDR1 as SEHNR and CDR2 as FQNEAQ (reference sequence). DNA of the CDR3: TGTGCCAGCAGCAACCCGGACGGCGGGCGGCTATTTAACTATGGCTACACCTTC. It is translated as CASSNPDGGRLFNYGYTF.

The chain joins TRBV5-1 to TRBJ2-5, with 7 bases fitting TRBD1. This CDR3 has 14 amino acids. Trimming took 0 bases from V and 5 from J; bases not matched to a gene: 4. Germline CDR1 SGHRS, CDR2 YFSETQ. In DNA, the CDR3 is TGCGCCAGCAGCTTGGTAGGGGGCCAGGAGACCCAGTACTTC. Amino acid sequence: CASSLVGGQETQYF.

The rearrangement uses TRBV29-1 and TRBJ1-1; TRBD1 matches at 9 bases. This CDR3 contains 14 residues. From germline, CDR1 is SQVTM and CDR2 ANQGSEA. J gave up 5 bases and V 2 bases, and 6 bases lay outside the gene matches. CDR3 in amino acids: CSVELGTGRTEAFF. CDR3 DNA sequence: TGCAGCGTTGAATTAGGGACAGGGAGGACTGAAGCTTTCTTT.

This clone was seen more than once but under ten times. The V and J genes are TRBV4-2 and TRBJ2-7; D call uncertain. The CDR3 spans 14 residues. Looked up from germline, CDR1 is LGHNA and CDR2 is YNFKEQ. V was cut by 1 base and J by 1 base, with 8 bases left in between. CDR3: CASSQVTDSYEQYF. CDR3 sequence (DNA): TGTGCCAGCAGCCAAGTCACTGATTCCTACGAGCAGTACTTC.

In this sample, this clone turned up a few times. The chain joins TRBV7-3 to TRBJ2-5; possible D gene TRBD1, 6 bases. CDR1 and CDR2 (germline): SGHTA, FQGTGA. This CDR3 is 15 amino acids long. The V end was cut by 5 bases, the J end by 3 bases, with 16 bases between. In nucleotides, the CDR3 is TGTGCCAGCAGCCCAGATGGACAGCCTGAAGAGACCCAGTACTTC. This sequence encodes CASSPDGQPEETQYF.

J is TRBJ1-1 and V is TRBV6-6; TRBD1 is a possible D gene (6 bases). The CDR3 spans 11 residues. The ends were cut back, 8 bases at V and 7 bases at J, with 11 bases in the middle. Looked up from germline, CDR1 is MNHNY and CDR2 is SVGAGI (reference sequence). CDR3 in amino acids: CASQGRDEAFF. Written as DNA, the CDR3 is TGTGCCAGCCAGGGGCGCGATGAAGCTTTCTTT.

This clone was seen a handful of times. The rearrangement links TRBV7-9 to TRBJ2-3; 14 nucleotides match TRBD2. The CDR3 consists of 15 residues. CDR1 is SEHNR and CDR2 is FQNEAQ in the germline V gene (reference sequence). Trimming took 4 bases from V and 7 from J; bases not matched to a gene: 4. The CDR3 nucleotides are TGTGCCAGCAGCTCCGGGACTAGCGGGAGAAATACGCAGTATTTT. The encoded protein is CASSSGTSGRNTQYF.

This clone has just a few counts. The rearrangement links TRBV7-9 to TRBJ2-3; D unclear. The germline CDR1 and CDR2 sequences are SEHNR and FQNEAQ (reference sequence). There are 16 residues in the CDR3. V was trimmed by 4 bases and J by 0 bases, leaving 14 bases between them. The CDR3 is CASSSRRGASTDTQYF. The CDR3 nucleotides are TGTGCCAGCAGCTCCCGTCGAGGTGCTAGCACAGATACGCAGTATTTT.

V gene TRBV4-3 combines with J gene TRBJ1-2, with D maybe TRBD1 (6 bases). There are 15 residues in the CDR3. V was shortened by 0 bases and J by 2 bases, with 10 bases between the two germline ends. Germline V gene sequence: CDR1 LGHNA, CDR2 YSLEER. The CDR3, as DNA: TGCGCCAGCAGCCAAGATTTTGACAGGAACTATGGCTACACCTTC. The encoded protein is CASSQDFDRNYGYTF.

V is TRBV7-3 and J is TRBJ2-7; possible D gene TRBD1, 5 bases. This CDR3 region has 15 residues. V lost 2 bases, J lost 6 bases, and 17 bases lay in between. Germline V lookup: CDR1 SGHTA, CDR2 FQGTGA. The CDR3 protein is CASSLEVGRGSEQYF. DNA for the CDR3: TGTGCCAGCAGCTTAGAAGTGGGGCGTGGCAGCGAGCAGTACTTC.

This chain joins TRBV2 and TRBJ2-7; 8 bases match TRBD1. V trimming: 5 bases; J trimming: 6 bases; junction bases outside the gene matches: 9. The length of the CDR3 is 14 residues. Germline-derived CDR1 and CDR2 are SNHLY and FYNNEI. CDR3 sequence: CASSIVQGASEQYF. The CDR3 coding sequence is TGTGCCAGCAGTATTGTGCAGGGGGCAAGCGAGCAGTACTTC.

The chain is built from TRBV5-1 and TRBJ2-2, with D perhaps TRBD1 (6 bases). This CDR3 is 14 amino acids long. Germline V gene data show CDR1 as SGHRS and CDR2 as YFSETQ. Trimming stripped 5 bases from V and 4 bases from J, with 12 bases between. CDR3: CASSSGQSTGELFF. CDR3 in DNA: TGCGCCAGCAGTAGTGGACAGAGCACCGGGGAGCTGTTTTTT. Supplemented by reference TRBV5-1 and TRBJ2-2, the full variable domain reads KAGVTQTPRYLIKTRGQQVTLSCSPISGHRSVSWYQQTPGQGLQFLFEYFSETQRNKGNFPGRFSGRQFSNSRSEMNVSTLELGDSALYLCASSSGQSTGELFFGEGSRLTVL.

The rearrangement uses TRBV7-9 and TRBJ2-1; D perhaps matches TRBD1 (6 bases). This CDR3 has 14 amino acids. V lost 8 bases to trimming and J lost 4 bases, with 15 bases between them. CDR1 is SEHNR, CDR2 FQNEAQ, per germline (reference sequence). Here the CDR3 reads CASSTYQGYNEQFF. The CDR3 region has the DNA TGTGCCAGCTCTACCTATCAGGGGTACAATGAGCAGTTCTTC.

This chain uses TRBV27 with TRBJ1-1; the match to TRBD1 covers 10 bases. The V and J ends lost 8 bases and 3 bases, in that order; junction bases with no gene match: 6. CDR1 is MNHEY and CDR2 is SMNVEV in the germline V gene (reference sequence). The CDR3 contains 14 residues. CDR3 nucleotides: TGTGCCAGCGGGCCGGACAGGGGGGACACTGAAGCTTTCTTT. Translated: CASGPDRGDTEAFF.

The chain couples TRBV19 to TRBJ2-4; TRBD2 matches 12 bases. V was pared by 10 bases and J by 0 bases, with 1 base of the junction left unmatched. This CDR3 is built from 14 residues. CDR1 is LNHDA and CDR2 is SQIVND in the germline V gene (reference sequence). The DNA for the CDR3 is TGTGCCACGGGACTAGCGGGAGCCAAAAACATTCAGTACTTC. This translates into CATGLAGAKNIQYF.

The sample holds a few counts of this clone. J is TRBJ2-7 and V is TRBV30; 10 bases fit TRBD2. Trimming removed 0 bases from V and 4 bases from J; junction bases left unmatched: 18. The CDR3 consists of 19 residues. The germline V gene encodes CDR1 GTSNPN and CDR2 SVGIG (reference sequence). The CDR3 coding sequence is TGTGCCTGGAGTGTAGCCCGTAGGCGCCTGACTAGCGGGTGGTACGAGCAGTACTTC. It specifies CAWSVARRRLTSGWYEQYF.

This clone was observed a few times. This rearrangement joins TRBV6-6 to TRBJ1-5, with 7 bases matching TRBD1. Unmatched junction bases numbered 4, after V lost 7 bases and J lost 1 base. Germline loops: CDR1 MNHNY, CDR2 SVGAGI (reference sequence). CDR3 size: 14 residues. Here the CDR3 reads CASNQGQSNQPQHF. As DNA, the CDR3 is TGTGCCAGCAACCAGGGACAGAGCAATCAGCCCCAGCATTTT.

The chain recombines TRBV5-1 with TRBJ2-7; 11 nucleotides align to TRBD2. This CDR3 has 17 residues. V was clipped by 1 base and J by 2 bases; unmatched bases: 8. Germline V gives CDR1 SGHRS, CDR2 YFSETQ. The chain's CDR3 is CASSLTSGSRAAYEQYF. The CDR3 nucleotides read TGCGCCAGCAGCTTGACTAGCGGGAGTCGTGCCGCCTACGAGCAGTACTTC.

In this sample, this clone turned up a few times. J is TRBJ2-5 and V is TRBV5-1; 7 nucleotides agree with TRBD1. Unmatched junction bases numbered 6, after V lost 4 bases and J lost 3 bases. The CDR3 consists of 14 residues. CDR1 and CDR2 from the germline V gene are SGHRS and YFSETQ. CDR3 protein: CASSPGQVEETQYF. As DNA, the CDR3 is TGCGCCAGCAGCCCCGGACAGGTCGAAGAGACCCAGTACTTC.

This clone was detected only once. CDR3: CASSAGQGRSGANVLTF. The DNA of the CDR3 is TGTGCCAGCAGCGCCGGACAGGGGAGGTCTGGGGCCAACGTCCTGACTTTC. V and J are TRBV9 and TRBJ2-6; 9 bases fit TRBD1. Germline CDR1 and CDR2: SGDLS and YYNGEE. This CDR3 spans 17 amino acids. V shed 3 bases and J 1 base; nucleotides not matched to a gene: 5.